This TCR beta chain was retrieved from a study of cytomegalovirus exposure and HLA in healthy donors (dated by TCRdb to about 2017). Study-level background: According to an earlier analysis of 587 of the donors, about 179 million T cells yielded 117 million unique TCR beta sequences and approximately 300 Gb of sequence data. High-throughput TCR immunosequencing, statistical association of individual TCRs with disease status, and machine learning were combined to predict cytomegalovirus infection status. The T cell repertoires of 666 subjects were profiled by immunosequencing and related to cytomegalovirus serostatus. An early release that covered about 600 HLA-typed donors contained around 300 gigabases of sequencing data and tens of millions of unique TCR sequences. The study was designed to test whether signatures of past pathogen exposure could be identified by cataloging public T cell receptors. Of the roughly 410 genotyped donors, 80% to 90% were placed in the genetic ancestry cluster associated with self-reported Caucasian donors. Several DR-DQ haplotypes were handled as single units for association and clustering because linkage in the cohort was strong. Genome-wide SNP genotypes for about three fifths of the roughly 670 donors were used in a later genetic analysis, which treated that subset as a discovery cohort. Typing coverage varied by locus: 629-630 donors for A, B, C, DRB1 and DQB1; around 560 for DQA1; more than 600 for DPA1; approximately 470 for DPB1. All discovery cohort repertoires had been generated using a single sequencing platform. Among some 410 genotyped donors of the cohort, an average of roughly 240,000 unique TCR beta nucleotide sequences were sequenced per donor, about a sixth of them non-productive. Rather than using new phenotypic data, the later analysis identified candidate immune exposures from TCR beta sequences and from how often those sequences occurred across donors. Along with the roughly 670-subject first cohort, a separate validation cohort of over 90 different subjects was used. Donor age, sex, ethnicity and CMV serostatus were collected together with the repertoire data. An earlier analysis of 587 of the donors used high-throughput TCR beta sequencing to judge whether each TCR beta V gene segment behaved as functional or pseudogenic. Both class I and class II loci were covered by HLA typing, at four-digit resolution. A later analysis re-examined previously published TCR beta repertoires from roughly 720 donors and added high-resolution HLA genotyping to investigate patterns of TCR occurrence. The paper's findings and limits, for the study overall: A further reported finding was that TCR beta sequences accurately predicted the HLA-A and HLA-B alleles for most subjects in the first cohort. According to a later genetic analysis, donors in an Asian-associated ancestry cluster had fewer N-insertions in productive TCRs than the roughly 670-donor mean. A cluster of highly shared sequence variants was judged likely to represent a technical artifact of the sequencing pipeline. The classifier was reported to diagnose cytomegalovirus status with high specificity and sensitivity in both the original and validation cohorts. The authors suggested that the approach could potentially be generalized to other disease states and immunological phenotypes. An earlier analysis of several hundred of the donors showed that most TCR beta V segments appeared in productive rearrangements either about 87% or about 30% of the time, which broadly matched IMGT annotations. Most CMV-associated TCR beta chains appeared to be HLA-restricted in a later analysis, and the HLA associations seemed to be driven largely by CMV exposure. Linkage disequilibrium might explain the correlated functional status among segregating V segments, but an unknown experimental factor could not be excluded. The presence/absence analyses assumed that sequencing depth was roughly uniform across donors, and that assumption may not be true. The 87-base-pair reads could not distinguish some IMGT-functional V segments, including TRBV6-2 and TRBV6-3, so those segments were excluded. According to a later analysis, parvovirus B19, influenza, CMV and Epstein-Barr virus appeared linked to several top co-occurrence clusters. Because some donors lacked HLA typing at each locus, the association tests relied only on the typed subset. A later genetic analysis associated a missense DCLRE1C variant with V-gene and J-gene trimming of TCR beta chains, and an independent cohort replicated the association. In the study, roughly 160 TCR beta chains were listed as associated with cytomegalovirus. In vitro tests confirmed that a few of the cytomegalovirus-associated TCR beta chains recognize cytomegalovirus antigens. When HLA alleles, especially DR and DQ, strongly co-occurred, TCR associations were difficult to assign to individual alleles. This cohort had only TCR beta chains sequenced, and the lack of alpha or paired-chain data limited which features could be detected. Most TCR sequences were observed very rarely across donors, whereas some public TCRs were present in many individuals. In a later analysis, the rate of TCR association differed among HLA loci, with DRB1 alleles having the most associated TCRs and HLA-C alleles having the fewest. The earlier analysis of fewer than 750 of the donors excluded 15 to 20 rarely observed V segments, including chromosome 9 orphons, because counts were too low. Immune exposure information for the cohort was limited to CMV serostatus. In a later analysis, more than 15,000 TCR beta sequences were associated with specific HLA alleles at a false discovery rate of 0.05. Compared with equally common non-associated chains, HLA-associated TCR beta chains in a later analysis were more clonally expanded and had lower generation probabilities.

Remarks on this clone: The target of this receptor is not known. No base quality values were provided; no much bigger clone lies one nucleotide off.

Reading the germline V gene gives CDR1 SGHTA and CDR2 FQGTGA. V ends up 4 bases short and J 4 bases short, with an unmatched junction base count of 7. Spanning cysteine to phenylalanine, the CDR3 consists of 15 amino acids. The DNA shown is the 45-base CDR3, in frame from base 1. The cohort was made up of around 720 healthy bone marrow donors. At the time of sampling, all cohort members were nominally healthy, though unrecorded immune exposures were likely present. The donor was CMV seropositive and was included in the group of almost 300 seropositive cohort members. A peripheral blood sample was collected from each donor, and TCR beta sequencing was performed on peripheral blood mononuclear cells. The Qiagen DNeasy Blood Extraction Kit was used to extract genomic DNA from the blood cell samples. Receptors were amplified or captured by the immunoSEQ multiplex PCR assay. The multiplex PCR relied on a mix of 60 forward primers for TCR Vbeta segments and 13 reverse primers for TCR Jbeta segments. A multiplex PCR assay on genomic DNA amplified the CDR3 region of rearranged TCR beta genes. The amplified TCR beta libraries were sequenced on the Illumina HiSeq System as 87-base-pair reads. As for the original processing: A later analysis counted approximately 76 million unique TCR beta chains across the 650 to 800 repertoires, and about 10 million of these chains were shared by at least two donors. Raw reads were error-corrected and collapsed into unique sequences by a nearest-neighbor algorithm in which closely related sequences were merged to remove PCR and sequencing errors. CDR3 sequences were aligned to IMGT reference sequences to assign V, D and J gene segments. For a sequence to be retained, a match of at least six nucleotides to both a V gene segment and a J gene segment was required. A rearrangement was called productive if the CDR3 had no stop codons and remained in frame with V and J, and every other rearrangement was called non-productive. CDR3 was defined by IMGT convention, running from the second conserved V-encoded cysteine to the conserved J-encoded phenylalanine. Sequences without an unambiguous match to a single V gene segment were excluded from the earlier analysis of about 630 of the donors. In an earlier analysis of 587 of the donors, V segments were called functional above 56.7% productive rearrangements and were called segregating when the between-donor standard deviation exceeded 5%. A statistical classification framework was built to diagnose cytomegalovirus status from the catalog of TCR beta chain sequences. In a later analysis, V and J genes were assigned by comparing TCR nucleotide sequences against IMGT/GENE-DB human TR gene sequences. A later analysis assigned CDR3 sequences and most-parsimonious VDJ recombination scenarios with the TCRdist pipeline. In a later analysis, each TCR beta chain was defined by its CDR3 amino acid sequence together with its V-gene family, and reads lacking a unique V-gene family were excluded. To address suspected cross-contamination and a sequencing artifact, a later analysis removed under 600 highly shared, low-generation-probability nucleotide sequences. For each public chain, a later analysis derived a clonal expansion index from normalized ranks of inferred template counts within each repertoire. In a later analysis, generation probabilities were computed with a VDJ recombination model fitted to out-of-frame rearrangements, and the resulting probabilities were checked against IGoR. A later analysis scored TCR-TCR, TCR-HLA and TCR-CMV co-occurrence with hypergeometric tests, applying a repertoire-size bias correction to TCR pairs. False discovery rates were estimated in a later analysis by permuting HLA or CMV assignments 20 times. In a later analysis, co-occurring TCRs were grouped using DBSCAN, with TCRdist sequence similarity added in when clustering inside HLA-allele-positive subsets. For co-occurrence clustering, repertoires with fewer than 30,000 or more than 120,000 public chains were excluded, along with roughly 5 repertoires with anomalous nucleotide sharing. TCRdb obtained this table from immuneACCESS and retained in-frame rearrangements with V and J assigned. These tables miss some clones; where compared with another copy, unresolved V genes account for less than half of the shortfall, and the remainder is unexplained. V and J calls and clone size are those listed in that table; D and trimming were worked out from the DNA. This sample has roughly 130,000 clones in its table, and roughly two thirds of those were observed once. The top ten hold about 1.5% of the sample.

Sequenced sample: PBMCs. Recombination joined TRBV7-3 with TRBJ1-2, with 9 junctional bases fitting TRBD1. The receptor's source is a man under 40 in good health and CMV-seropositive. The DNA sequence is as follows: TGTGCCAGCAGCTCAGAGGGACAGGGAAGCTATGGCTACACCTTC. This sequence encodes CASSSEGQGSYGYTF.